This T cell receptor (beta chain) was sequenced in a study of blood T cell repertoires in COVID-19. V gave up 4 bases and J gave up 4 bases; unmatched junction bases: 7. This CDR3 has 16 amino acids. Per the germline V gene, CDR1 is SQVTM and CDR2 is ANQGSEA. Some clones are missing from TCRdb's copy, which holds only in-frame ones; the method was immunoSEQ multiplex PCR. The sample has 29,000 or so clones, roughly 83% seen once. The origin of this receptor is a man older than 75 with active COVID-19. V gene TRBV29-1 combines with J gene TRBJ2-1, with 13 bases fitting TRBD2. Sequenced input: peripheral blood. CDR3 residues: CSVGELAGGIYNEQFF. DNA for the CDR3: TGCAGCGTTGGAGAACTAGCGGGGGGGATTTACAATGAGCAGTTCTTC.